This T cell receptor beta chain comes out of a study of early T cells in non-severe SARS-CoV-2 infection. Overall study context: Investigators sequenced bulk RNA drawn from unsorted whole blood, and chains remained unpaired.

V lost 4 bases, J lost 2 bases, and 5 bases stayed unmatched. The length of the CDR3 is 14 residues. The germline V gene has CDR1 WSHSY and CDR2 SAAADI. Each CDR3 protein is one row after TCRdb ran MiXCR on the 5' RACE reads. The table shows more than 90,000 distinct CDR3 sequences, with 9.5% to 12% occurring only once. This chain uses TRBV10-2 with TRBJ2-7; 7 nucleotides line up with TRBD2. The sequenced material came from whole blood. The clonotype originates from an adult who was a healthcare worker with PCR-confirmed SARS-CoV-2 infection or an uninfected control (not recorded which). In DNA, the CDR3 is TGCGCCAGCAGTGCGGCAGCGGGACCCTACGAGCAGTACTTC. Translated, it gives CASSAAAGPYEQYF.